A selection of T cell receptor beta chains follows, all from one sample in a study of long-term antiretroviral therapy in people with HIV. The table came from immunoSEQ multiplex PCR; TCRdb's copy has only in-frame clones and leaves some out. The sample shows some 31,000 clones, roughly 96% of them seen only once. The input for sequencing was unsorted PBMCs, taken 5.3 years after starting antiretroviral therapy. These receptors originate from a man aged 25 to 45 with HIV. CDR3s include the opening cysteine and the closing phenylalanine or tryptophan. The D gene is left open where the match is weak. Clone size is given for some rows only: seen once, a few or many times, or a class if the clone is expanded.

cdr3_nt: TGTGCCAGCAGTTTATCGGAGTACACTGAAGCTTTCTTT; cdr3_aa: CASSLSEYTEAFF; v_call: TRBV27; d_call: .; j_call: TRBJ1-1; clone_size: .
cdr3_nt: TGTGCCTGGAGTGGGCAGACAGATACGCAGTATTTT; cdr3_aa: CAWSGQTDTQYF; v_call: TRBV30; d_call: .; j_call: TRBJ2-3; clone_size: .
cdr3_nt: TGTGCCAGCAGCCCGGGGTATGAGCAGTTCTTC; cdr3_aa: CASSPGYEQFF; v_call: TRBV27; d_call: .; j_call: TRBJ2-1; clone_size: .
cdr3_nt: TGTGCCAGCAGTTTATCGATACCGCGTGTCTATGGCTACACCTTC; cdr3_aa: CASSLSIPRVYGYTF; v_call: TRBV27; d_call: .; j_call: TRBJ1-2; clone_size: .
cdr3_nt: TGTGCCAGCAGCGCATACCGGGACAGGGGTAGTGAAAAACTGTTTTTT; cdr3_aa: CASSAYRDRGSEKLFF; v_call: TRBV5-6; d_call: TRBD1; j_call: TRBJ1-4; clone_size: .
cdr3_nt: TGTGCCAGCAGCGTTAGCGGGGGGGCCTCGGAGACCCAGTACTTC; cdr3_aa: CASSVSGGASETQYF; v_call: TRBV9; d_call: TRBD2; j_call: TRBJ2-5; clone_size: .
cdr3_nt: TGTGCCAGCAGTTATACGGGAAAAGAGCAGTTCTTC; cdr3_aa: CASSYTGKEQFF; v_call: TRBV7-9; d_call: .; j_call: TRBJ2-1; clone_size: .
cdr3_nt: TGTGCCAGCAGCTTTCCCGGAAGAGCGGAGAATGAGCAGTTCTTC; cdr3_aa: CASSFPGRAENEQFF; v_call: TRBV7-3; d_call: .; j_call: TRBJ2-1; clone_size: once
cdr3_nt: TGTGCCAGTAGATCGGGGAGGGATCTCTCTGGAAACACCATATATTTT; cdr3_aa: CASRSGRDLSGNTIYF; v_call: TRBV19; d_call: .; j_call: TRBJ1-3; clone_size: .
cdr3_nt: TGTGCCAGCAGCGTAGCTCCGGGGGGGAGCACAGATACGCAGTATTTT; cdr3_aa: CASSVAPGGSTDTQYF; v_call: TRBV9; d_call: TRBD2; j_call: TRBJ2-3; clone_size: .
cdr3_nt: TGCAGCGGGATGGGCGGGAGGGAAGAGTACAATGAGCAGTTCTTC; cdr3_aa: CSGMGGREEYNEQFF; v_call: TRBV29-1; d_call: TRBD2; j_call: TRBJ2-1; clone_size: .
cdr3_nt: TGTGCCTGGAGAAAGGGGGCGATCTACGAGCAGTACTTC; cdr3_aa: CAWRKGAIYEQYF; v_call: TRBV30; d_call: TRBD1; j_call: TRBJ2-7; clone_size: .
cdr3_nt: TGTGCCAGCAGTACATATCAGACAGGGGGCCCGGGCACTGAAGCTTTCTTT; cdr3_aa: CASSTYQTGGPGTEAFF; v_call: TRBV27; d_call: TRBD1; j_call: TRBJ1-1; clone_size: .
cdr3_nt: TGTGCCAGCAGCCTCGCGGGCAGGGTCACTGAAGCTTTCTTT; cdr3_aa: CASSLAGRVTEAFF; v_call: TRBV4-2; d_call: .; j_call: TRBJ1-1; clone_size: .
cdr3_nt: TGCGCCAGCAGCCAGAGACCCGGGTTCGCCGGGGAGCTGTTTTTT; cdr3_aa: CASSQRPGFAGELFF; v_call: TRBV4-1; d_call: .; j_call: TRBJ2-2; clone_size: .
cdr3_nt: TGTGCCAGCAGCTTGGATGCAGGGGGCGACTACGAGCAGTACTTC; cdr3_aa: CASSLDAGGDYEQYF; v_call: TRBV5-6; d_call: TRBD1; j_call: TRBJ2-7; clone_size: .
cdr3_nt: TGCGCCAGCAGCCAGCGGCGGGAGAACACAGATACGCAGTATTTT; cdr3_aa: CASSQRRENTDTQYF; v_call: TRBV4-1; d_call: TRBD2; j_call: TRBJ2-3; clone_size: once
cdr3_nt: TGTGCCAGTAGTACCACACAGGCAAGCTATGGCTACACCTTC; cdr3_aa: CASSTTQASYGYTF; v_call: TRBV19; d_call: .; j_call: TRBJ1-2; clone_size: .
cdr3_nt: TGTGCCTGGAGACAGGACAGGGGAAACTATGGCTACACCTTC; cdr3_aa: CAWRQDRGNYGYTF; v_call: TRBV30; d_call: TRBD1; j_call: TRBJ1-2; clone_size: .
cdr3_nt: TGTGCCAGCAGCGGACAGGGCCGGGGGAACACTGAAGCTTTCTTT; cdr3_aa: CASSGQGRGNTEAFF; v_call: TRBV2; d_call: TRBD1; j_call: TRBJ1-1; clone_size: .
cdr3_nt: TGTGCCAGCAGCCTTGTTGCGGGAGCGACCTACGAGCAGTACTTC; cdr3_aa: CASSLVAGATYEQYF; v_call: TRBV7-9; d_call: TRBD2; j_call: TRBJ2-7; clone_size: .
cdr3_nt: TGTGCCAGCAGCTCGACGACTAGCGATATCTACAATGAGCAGTTCTTC; cdr3_aa: CASSSTTSDIYNEQFF; v_call: TRBV13; d_call: TRBD2; j_call: TRBJ2-1; clone_size: .
cdr3_nt: TGTGCCAGCAGTGAAGCGACCGGGGCCCTCTCTGGAAACACCATATATTTT; cdr3_aa: CASSEATGALSGNTIYF; v_call: TRBV6-1; d_call: .; j_call: TRBJ1-3; clone_size: .